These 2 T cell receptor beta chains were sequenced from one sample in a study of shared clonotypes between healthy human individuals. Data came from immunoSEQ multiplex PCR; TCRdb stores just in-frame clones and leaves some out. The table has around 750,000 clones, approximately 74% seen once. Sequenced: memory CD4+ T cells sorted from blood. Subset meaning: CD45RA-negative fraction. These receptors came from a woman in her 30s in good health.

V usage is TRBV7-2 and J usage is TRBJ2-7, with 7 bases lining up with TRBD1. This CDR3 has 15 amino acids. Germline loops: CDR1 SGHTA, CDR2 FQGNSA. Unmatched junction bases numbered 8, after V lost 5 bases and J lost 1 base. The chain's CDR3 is CASSPSTGISYEQYF. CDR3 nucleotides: TGTGCCAGCAGCCCCTCGACAGGGATTTCCTACGAGCAGTACTTC.

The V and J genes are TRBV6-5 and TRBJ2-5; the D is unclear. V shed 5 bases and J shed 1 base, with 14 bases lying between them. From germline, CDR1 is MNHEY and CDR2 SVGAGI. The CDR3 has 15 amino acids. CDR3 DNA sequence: TGTGCCAGCAGTCCCACCGCCCGGGTCCAAGAGACCCAGTACTTC. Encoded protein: CASSPTARVQETQYF.